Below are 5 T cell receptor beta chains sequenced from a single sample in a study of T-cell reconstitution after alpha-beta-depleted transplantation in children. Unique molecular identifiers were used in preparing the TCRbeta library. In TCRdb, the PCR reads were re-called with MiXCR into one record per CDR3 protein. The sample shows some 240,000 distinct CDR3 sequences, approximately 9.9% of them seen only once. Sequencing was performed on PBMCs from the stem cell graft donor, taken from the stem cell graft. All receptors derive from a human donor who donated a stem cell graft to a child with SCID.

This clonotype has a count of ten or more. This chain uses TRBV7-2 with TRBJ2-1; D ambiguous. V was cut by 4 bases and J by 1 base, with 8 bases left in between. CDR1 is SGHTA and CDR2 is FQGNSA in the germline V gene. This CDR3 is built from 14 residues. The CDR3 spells CASSSSSSYNEQFF. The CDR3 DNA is TGTGCCAGCAGCTCCTCGTCATCCTACAATGAGCAGTTCTTC.

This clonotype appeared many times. CDR3 protein: CASSLTPGTRNTEAFF. The DNA of the CDR3 is TGCGCCAGCAGCTTAACCCCAGGGACGAGGAACACTGAAGCTTTCTTT. This chain uses TRBV5-1 with TRBJ1-1, with D perhaps TRBD1 (5 bases). CDR1 is SGHRS, CDR2 YFSETQ, per germline. The ends were cut back, 2 bases at V and 1 base at J, with 15 bases in the middle. The CDR3 has 16 residues.

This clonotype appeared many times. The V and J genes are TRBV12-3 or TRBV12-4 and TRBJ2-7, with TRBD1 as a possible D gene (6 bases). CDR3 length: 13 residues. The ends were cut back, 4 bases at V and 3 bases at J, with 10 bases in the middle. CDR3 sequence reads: CASSSDRSYEQYF. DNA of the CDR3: TGTGCCAGCAGTTCGGACAGAAGCTACGAGCAGTACTTC.

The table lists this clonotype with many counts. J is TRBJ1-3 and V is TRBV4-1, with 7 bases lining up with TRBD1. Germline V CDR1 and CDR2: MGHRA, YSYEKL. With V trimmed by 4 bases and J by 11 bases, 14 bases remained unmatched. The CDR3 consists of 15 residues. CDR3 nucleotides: TGCGCCAGCAGCCCGGGGACAGCGCAACCGATCGCCATATATTTT. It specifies CASSPGTAQPIAIYF.

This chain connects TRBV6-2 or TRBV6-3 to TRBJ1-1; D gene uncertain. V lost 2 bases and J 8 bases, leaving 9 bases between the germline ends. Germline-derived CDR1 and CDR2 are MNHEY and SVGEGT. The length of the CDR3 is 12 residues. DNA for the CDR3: TGTGCCAGCAGTTACGATTCCGGGGAAGCTTTCTTT. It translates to CASSYDSGEAFF.